Listed below are T cell receptor beta chains from one sample, sequenced in a study of blood T cell repertoires in COVID-19. Method: immunoSEQ multiplex PCR; TCRdb's copy keeps in-frame clones and lacks some. The sample has roughly 56,000 clones; 80% to 95% are singletons. Sequencing was carried out using peripheral blood. The source of these receptors is a man aged 45-65 years with active COVID-19. Each CDR3 is given with its conserved first and last residue. The D gene is left open where the match is weak. Rows give clone size only sometimes, using once, few, many, or a class for an expanded clone.

CDR3 protein,CDR3 DNA,V gene,J gene,clone size,D gene
CASSETGVGQPQHF,TGTGCCAGCAGCGAGACAGGGGTTGGTCAGCCCCAGCATTTT,TRBV9,TRBJ1-5,once,TRBD1
CASSGGSFSGNTIYF,TGTGCCAGCAGCGGCGGGTCCTTCTCTGGAAACACCATATATTTT,TRBV9,TRBJ1-3,-,-
CASETSGLYNEQFF,TGTGCCAGCGAGACTAGCGGGCTGTACAATGAGCAGTTCTTC,TRBV11-2,TRBJ2-1,-,TRBD2
CASSSTGGLGTGELFF,TGCGCCAGCAGCTCGACAGGGGGCTTAGGAACCGGGGAGCTGTTTTTT,TRBV5-1,TRBJ2-2,-,TRBD1
CATSRDLTYEQYF,TGTGCCACCAGCAGAGATTTGACTTACGAGCAGTACTTC,TRBV15,TRBJ2-7,-,-
CASSLAEQNTGELFF,TGCGCCAGCAGCCTAGCGGAGCAGAACACCGGGGAGCTGTTTTTT,TRBV5-1,TRBJ2-2,-,TRBD2
CASSLGLNTGELFF,TGTGCCAGCAGCCTGGGACTTAACACCGGGGAGCTGTTTTTT,TRBV7-3,TRBJ2-2,-,-
CASSGYLSGIGEQYF,TGCGCCAGCAGTGGCTACCTTAGCGGGATAGGCGAGCAGTACTTC,TRBV10-2,TRBJ2-7,few,TRBD2
CARAEGQGVSGYTF,TGTGCCAGAGCTGAGGGACAGGGGGTTAGTGGCTACACCTTC,TRBV2,TRBJ1-2,-,TRBD1
CASSYGRLAYNEQFF,TGTGCCAGCAGTTACGGTCGCCTAGCCTACAATGAGCAGTTCTTC,TRBV6-5,TRBJ2-1,once,-
CASSQDVTVDTYEQYF,TGCGCCAGCAGCCAAGATGTGACGGTGGACACCTACGAGCAGTACTTC,TRBV4-3,TRBJ2-7,-,-
CATRGGALDTQYF,TGTGCCACCCGAGGGGGCGCCTTGGATACGCAGTATTTT,TRBV24-1,TRBJ2-3,-,TRBD1
CATKAGRVNQPQHF,TGTGCCACTAAAGCTGGGAGGGTCAATCAGCCCCAGCATTTT,TRBV19,TRBJ1-5,-,-
CASSTSQGALGNTIYF,TGTGCCAGCAGCACCTCACAGGGGGCGCTGGGAAACACCATATATTTT,TRBV7-9,TRBJ1-3,few,TRBD1
CASSPSWTGVETQYF,TGTGCCAGCAGTCCCTCCTGGACAGGGGTGGAGACCCAGTACTTC,TRBV27,TRBJ2-5,-,TRBD1
CASSDLAGGTGELFF,TGTGCCAGCAGTGATCTAGCGGGGGGAACCGGGGAGCTGTTTTTT,TRBV2,TRBJ2-2,-,TRBD2
CASSLEQGYQPQHF,TGTGCCAGCAGCTTAGAGCAGGGTTACCAGCCCCAGCATTTT,TRBV7-8,TRBJ1-5,few,-
CASSPPGPYEQYF,TGTGCCAGCTCACCACCGGGGCCCTACGAGCAGTACTTC,TRBV18,TRBJ2-7,-,-
CASSVGLGSGTQYF,TGTGCCAGCAGCGTAGGGCTAGGCTCGGGGACCCAGTACTTC,TRBV9,TRBJ2-5,-,-
CASSPGGTYNEQFF,TGTGCCAGCAGCCCGGGGGGAACTTACAATGAGCAGTTCTTC,TRBV5-5,TRBJ2-1,once,TRBD2
CASSSGKSYVQLEQFF,TGTGCCAGCAGTTCAGGGAAGTCCTATGTACAATTAGAGCAGTTCTTC,TRBV28,TRBJ2-1,-,-
CASSIGDRNPYGYTF,TGTGCCAGTAGTATCGGGGACAGGAACCCCTATGGCTACACCTTC,TRBV19,TRBJ1-2,-,TRBD1
CAISRTGDEQYF,TGTGCCATCAGCCGGACAGGGGACGAGCAGTACTTC,TRBV10-3,TRBJ2-7,-,TRBD1
CSAAGSYEQYF,TGCAGCGCCGCGGGCTCCTACGAGCAGTACTTC,TRBV29-1,TRBJ2-7,-,-
CASSYSPSGGYNEQFF,TGTGCCAGCAGTTACTCTCCTAGCGGGGGCTACAATGAGCAGTTCTTC,TRBV6-2/TRBV6-3,TRBJ2-1,-,TRBD2
CASSRRTATGASYEQYF,TGTGCCAGCAGCCGGAGAACAGCGACAGGGGCGTCCTACGAGCAGTACTTC,TRBV4-2,TRBJ2-7,-,TRBD1
CASSETSRTGKFSEQFF,TGCGCCAGCAGTGAGACCTCTAGGACAGGGAAATTTAGTGAGCAGTTCTTC,TRBV10-1,TRBJ2-1,-,TRBD1
CASSLSPSRSVYEQYF,TGCGCCAGCAGCTTAAGCCCCTCACGGTCGGTCTACGAGCAGTACTTC,TRBV4-1,TRBJ2-7,-,-
CASSPTGYEQYF,TGTGCCAGCAGCCCTACAGGCTACGAGCAGTACTTC,TRBV4-2,TRBJ2-7,-,-
CASSLGRGRQETQYF,TGTGCCAGCAGCTTAGGGAGGGGAAGACAAGAGACCCAGTACTTC,TRBV7-6,TRBJ2-5,-,-
CASSPTSGSLDTQYF,TGTGCCAGCAGCCCAACTAGCGGGAGTCTAGATACGCAGTATTTT,TRBV7-2,TRBJ2-3,-,TRBD2
CASRPGVNSYNSPLHF,TGTGCCAGTAGACCAGGGGTTAACTCCTATAATTCACCCCTCCACTTT,TRBV19,TRBJ1-6,-,-
CASSQGGGAANYGYTF,TGTGCCAGCAGCCAAGGAGGAGGGGCAGCTAACTATGGCTACACCTTC,TRBV7-9,TRBJ1-2,-,-
CASSLRVGNSPLHF,TGTGCCAGCAGTCTCCGGGTCGGTAATTCACCCCTCCACTTT,TRBV28,TRBJ1-6,-,-
CASSPTSAVTDTQYF,TGTGCCAGCAGCCCGACTAGTGCGGTAACAGATACGCAGTATTTT,TRBV7-9,TRBJ2-3,-,-
CASSFSNTQYF,TGTGCCAGCAGTTTTAGTAATACGCAGTATTTT,TRBV12-3/TRBV12-4,TRBJ2-3,-,-
CASIWGGTSNQPQHF,TGTGCCAGCATTTGGGGCGGGACTAGCAATCAGCCCCAGCATTTT,TRBV28,TRBJ1-5,-,-
CASKPRGLLSNQPQHF,TGTGCCAGCAAACCCAGGGGCCTCCTTAGCAATCAGCCCCAGCATTTT,TRBV2,TRBJ1-5,-,-
CASSITSGNQAFF,TGTGCCAGCAGTATAACATCGGGGAATCAAGCTTTCTTT,TRBV28,TRBJ1-1,-,-
CASSRANNEQFF,TGTGCCAGCAGTCGAGCCAACAATGAGCAGTTCTTC,TRBV12-3/TRBV12-4,TRBJ2-1,-,-
CASSPGGAYPYGYTF,TGTGCCAGCAGCCCGGGGGGGGCCTATCCCTATGGCTACACCTTC,TRBV7-6,TRBJ1-2,-,-